The 21 T cell receptor beta chains below all came from one sample that was sequenced in a study of glioma-infiltrating T cells. Using RNA template, CDR3s of TCR alpha and beta were amplified with iRepertoire arm-PCR. Using its own MiXCR run on the multiplex PCR reads, TCRdb lists one record per CDR3 protein. The sample consists of 35,000 to 45,000 distinct CDR3 sequences, around 22% of them appearing once. The sample taken for sequencing was glioma tissue, nonneoplastic brain tissue, or PBMCs (not recorded which). The receptors come from a human donor with low-grade glioma or glioblastoma, undergoing nonglioma brain surgery, or in good health (not recorded which).

As concerns this clonotype: A much more abundant neighbour one base away suggests this may be a read error. The rearrangement uses TRBV11-2 and TRBJ2-5; D is undetermined. The CDR3 has 13 amino acids. Germline CDR1 is SGHAT and CDR2 is FQNNGV. Trimming stripped 3 bases from V and 7 bases from J, with 12 bases between. CDR3 residues: CASSFSEKGTQYF. CDR3 coding DNA: TGTGCCAGCAGCTTTAGTGAAAAGGGGACCCAGTACTTC.

This clonotype was recorded at least ten times. The CDR3 is CASSLASGGGLDTQYF. The CDR3 region has the DNA TGTGCCAGCAGCTTAGCCAGCGGGGGGGGATTGGATACGCAGTATTTT. V usage is TRBV7-2 and J usage is TRBJ2-3, with TRBD2 matching 10 bases. This CDR3 has 16 amino acids. The germline V gene has CDR1 SGHTA and CDR2 FQGNSA. J lost 6 bases, V lost 0 bases, and 6 bases had no gene match.

This clonotype was detected ten times or more. The chain is built from TRBV7-2 and TRBJ2-3; 16 bases match TRBD2. The germline V gene has CDR1 SGHTA and CDR2 FQGNSA. Germline trimming cut 2 bases from V and 9 bases from J; bases unmatched to any gene: 2. This CDR3 comprises 15 residues. CDR3 sequence (DNA): TGTGCCAGCAGCTTATGGGGACTAGCGGGGGGGACGCAGTATTTT. Translated: CASSLWGLAGGTQYF.

The V gene is TRBV29-1, the J gene TRBJ1-1, with D tentatively TRBD1 (5 bases). This CDR3 has 14 amino acids. The V and J ends lost 3 bases and 0 bases respectively, with 11 bases between them. Germline CDR1 SQVTM, CDR2 ANQGSEA. The CDR3 loop reads CSVEGQRMNTEAFF. The CDR3 nucleotides are TGCAGCGTTGAGGGGCAGAGAATGAACACTGAAGCTTTCTTT.

Ten or more counts support this clonotype. V gene TRBV4-2 combines with J gene TRBJ2-2, with a weak D call TRBD1 (6 bases). The V and J ends lost 1 base and 3 bases respectively, with 12 bases between them. Germline CDR1 reads LGHNA; CDR2 reads YNFKEQ. This CDR3 is 16 amino acids long. The CDR3 bases are TGTGCCAGCAGCCAAGCCACAGGGCCGGACACCGGGGAGCTGTTTTTT. It yields the protein CASSQATGPDTGELFF.

The chain combines TRBV6-2 or TRBV6-3 with TRBJ2-5; 9 nucleotides align to TRBD1. Germline CDR1 and CDR2: MNHEY and SVGEGT. V was clipped by 5 bases and J by 5 bases; unmatched bases: 6. The CDR3 spans 14 residues. Here the CDR3 reads CASSEDRGQETQYF. The CDR3 nucleotides are TGTGCCAGCAGTGAGGACAGGGGTCAGGAGACCCAGTACTTC.

This clonotype was observed many times. The chain carries TRBV25-1 and TRBJ1-1; 7 positions agree with TRBD1. The CDR3 runs 12 residues. Germline V gene data show CDR1 as MGHDK and CDR2 as SYGVNS. Unmatched junction bases numbered 4, after V lost 4 bases and J lost 8 bases. This CDR3 reads CASSVTGAEAFF. CDR3 sequence (DNA): TGTGCCAGCAGTGTCACAGGGGCCGAAGCTTTCTTT.

There are many counts of this clonotype. The chain recombines TRBV28 with TRBJ1-3, with TRBD1 as a possible D gene (5 bases). Between the trimmed V and J ends, which lost 5 bases and 9 bases, there was a span of 8 bases. Germline-derived CDR1 and CDR2 are MDHEN and SYDVKM. The CDR3 contains 11 residues. CDR3 residues: CASSRDLTIYF. The CDR3 DNA is TGTGCCAGCAGTCGGGACCTCACCATATATTTT.

The chain is built from TRBV4-1 and TRBJ2-2; 7 bases match TRBD1. The V and J ends lost 8 bases and 10 bases, in that order; junction bases with no gene match: 16. The CDR3 spans 15 residues. The V gene's germline CDR1 is MGHRA and CDR2 YSYEKL. The CDR3 spells CASGRGTENTKELFF. The CDR3 DNA reads as TGCGCCAGCGGTCGAGGGACAGAGAACACCAAGGAGCTGTTTTTT.

This clonotype was counted between two and nine times. This chain joins TRBV19 and TRBJ2-7, with D possibly being TRBD2 (9 bases). Trimming pared 11 bases from V and 0 bases from J, leaving 47 bases between. This CDR3 spans 24 amino acids. The V gene's germline CDR1 is LNHDA and CDR2 SQIVND (reference sequence). The CDR3 is CAGYRTGRAASGIHVPPSSYEQYF. The CDR3 nucleotides read TGTGCCGGGTACCGGACAGGGCGAGCGGCTAGCGGGATACACGTACCCCCGAGCTCCTACGAGCAGTACTTC.

This sequence joins TRBV29-1 and TRBJ2-7, with TRBD2 as a possible D gene (6 bases). The CDR3 extends over 13 amino acids. Trimming took off 2 bases at V and 8 bases at J, with 16 bases between the two ends. The germline gives CDR1 SQVTM, CDR2 ANQGSEA. CDR3 nucleotides: TGCAGCGTTGAAAGGTCGGGGGAAGCGAAGCAGTACTTC. Encoded protein: CSVERSGEAKQYF.

This clonotype has at least ten counts. CDR3 in DNA: TGTGCCAGCAGTTTGTCGCCTAGCGGGGCCTCGGGGACCCAGTACTTC. Translated, it gives CASSLSPSGASGTQYF. This sequence joins TRBV27 and TRBJ2-5; 9 bases line up with TRBD2. The germline gives CDR1 MNHEY, CDR2 SMNVEV (reference sequence). The CDR3 sequence is 16 residues long. V lost 3 bases to trimming and J lost 7 bases; unmatched junction nucleotides: 12.

Many counts were recorded for this clonotype. The rearrangement joins TRBV19 to TRBJ2-1; 7 bases match TRBD1. V lost 1 base, J lost 2 bases, and 2 bases stayed unmatched. This CDR3 is 15 amino acids long. CDR1 is LNHDA, CDR2 SQIVND, per germline (reference sequence). DNA for the CDR3: TGTGCCAGTAGTATAGCGACAGGGACCTACAATGAGCAGTTCTTC. Its protein product is CASSIATGTYNEQFF.

The chain joins TRBV5-6 to TRBJ1-2; D gene uncertain. The V end was cut by 1 base, the J end by 8 bases, with 18 bases between. This CDR3 region has 15 residues. Germline values: CDR1 SGHDT, CDR2 YYEEEE. The CDR3 is CASSLLGGKGKGYTF. Written as DNA, the CDR3 is TGTGCCAGCAGCTTGCTCGGAGGGAAGGGAAAAGGCTACACCTTC.

The V call is TRBV5-4, the J call TRBJ2-7; 9 bases line up with TRBD1. The germline V gene encodes CDR1 SGHNT and CDR2 YYREEE (reference sequence). The CDR3 has 15 residues. V shed 1 base and J 3 bases; nucleotides not matched to a gene: 5. Here the CDR3 reads CASSLSGQGLYEQYF. Written as DNA, the CDR3 is TGTGCCAGCAGCTTGTCGGGACAGGGCCTCTACGAGCAGTACTTC.

Ten or more counts support this clonotype. This chain connects TRBV14 to TRBJ1-6; a weak D match, TRBD1 (5 bases). With 6 bases removed from V and 5 bases from J, the gap between germline ends came to 8 bases. The CDR3 consists of 13 residues. Germline V CDR1 and CDR2: SGHDN, FVKESK. The CDR3 DNA reads as TGTGCCAGCAGAAGACAGAATAATTCACCCCTCCACTTT. The encoded protein is CASRRQNNSPLHF.

Ten or more counts support this clonotype. The chain carries TRBV3-1 and TRBJ2-7; D might be TRBD2 (5 bases). The V gene lost 4 bases and the J gene lost 3 bases, with 13 bases spanning the gap. The CDR3 extends over 14 amino acids. The germline V gene encodes CDR1 LGHDT and CDR2 YNNKEL (reference sequence). The CDR3 DNA reads as TGTGCCAGCAGCCTCATCGTTGGAGGCTACGAGCAGTACTTC. Translated: CASSLIVGGYEQYF.

This clonotype came up many times. This rearrangement joins TRBV28 to TRBJ2-7; D unclear. The V and J ends lost 3 bases and 3 bases respectively, with 9 bases between them. Germline CDR1 is MDHEN and CDR2 is SYDVKM. This CDR3 spans 13 amino acids. CDR3: CASSLTDRYEQYF. The DNA for the CDR3 is TGTGCCAGCAGTTTGACGGACCGCTACGAGCAGTACTTC. Based on the CDR3 plus reference TRBV28 and TRBJ2-7, the full variable domain is DVKVTQSSRYLVKRTGEKVFLECVQDMDHENMFWYRQDPGLGLRLIYFSYDVKMKEKGDIPEGYSVSREKKERFSLILESASTNQTSMYLCASSLTDRYEQYFGPGTRLTVT.

This clonotype was observed a handful of times. This chain joins TRBV7-9 and TRBJ2-1; possible D gene TRBD2, 6 bases. This CDR3 has 15 residues. Germline CDR1 reads SEHNR; CDR2 reads FQNEAQ (reference sequence). The germline V and J ends were trimmed by 3 bases and 2 bases, with 11 bases remaining between them. CDR3 nucleotides: TGTGCCAGCAGCTTGGAGGGGATCCCCTACAATGAGCAGTTCTTC. Its translation is CASSLEGIPYNEQFF.

Judged by abundance, this clonotype is medium-sized. The gene calls are TRBV6-1 and TRBJ2-1; 7 nucleotides match TRBD1. Germline assignment: CDR1 MNHNS and CDR2 SASEGT. The V segment lost 8 bases and the J segment 3 bases; nucleotides outside the gene matches: 4. This CDR3 comprises 13 residues. The CDR3 DNA reads as TGTGCCAGCGGGCAGGGGGTCTACAATGAGCAGTTCTTC. This encodes CASGQGVYNEQFF.

This chain links TRBV29-1 with TRBJ2-3; 12 bases align to TRBD2. The V segment lost 3 bases and the J segment 0 bases; nucleotides outside the gene matches: 1. This CDR3 has 15 residues. Germline loops: CDR1 SQVTM, CDR2 ANQGSEA. In nucleotides, the CDR3 is TGCAGCGTTGAGGGGACTAGCGGGAGCACAGATACGCAGTATTTT. Amino acids: CSVEGTSGSTDTQYF.